What follows are 6 T cell receptor beta chains derived from one specimen sequenced in a study of control samples from healthy donors and cancer patients. Measured with immunoSEQ multiplex PCR; TCRdb has only the in-frame clones, and not every one. The table has roughly 200,000 clones, over 80% seen once. The sample consisted of blood. The source of these receptors is a young man in good health.

The chain carries TRBV5-1 and TRBJ2-1; 11 bases fit TRBD2. The CDR3 spans 16 residues. Trimming took 4 bases from V and 3 from J; bases not matched to a gene: 6. Germline CDR1 SGHRS, CDR2 YFSETQ. The CDR3 coding sequence is TGCGCCAGCAGCGCGGTAGCGGGGGGGAACTACAATGAGCAGTTCTTC. This gives the protein CASSAVAGGNYNEQFF. Looking up the rest from reference TRBV5-1 and TRBJ2-1 gives the full variable domain: KAGVTQTPRYLIKTRGQQVTLSCSPISGHRSVSWYQQTPGQGLQFLFEYFSETQRNKGNFPGRFSGRQFSNSRSEMNVSTLELGDSALYLCASSAVAGGNYNEQFFGPGTRLTVL.

The chain employs TRBV24-1 and TRBJ1-2; 7 nucleotides align to TRBD1. The germline V gene encodes CDR1 KGHDR and CDR2 SFDVKD. The CDR3 has 12 residues. V gave up 2 bases and J gave up 10 bases; unmatched junction bases: 3. The CDR3 reads CATSDSGQIYTF. The CDR3 DNA reads TGTGCCACCAGTGATTCGGGACAGATCTACACCTTC.

The rearrangement uses TRBV6-5 and TRBJ1-1, with TRBD1 identical over 7 bases. J gave up 1 base and V 1 base, and 3 bases lay outside the gene matches. The germline V gene encodes CDR1 MNHEY and CDR2 SVGAGI. The CDR3 runs 15 residues. The CDR3 DNA reads TGTGCCAGCAGTTACTTTCGGACAGGGAACACTGAAGCTTTCTTT. This codes for CASSYFRTGNTEAFF.

The gene calls are TRBV6-5 and TRBJ2-7, with 7 bases lining up with TRBD1. There are 15 residues in the CDR3. Trimming removed 6 bases from V and 0 bases from J; junction bases left unmatched: 8. Germline V gene sequence: CDR1 MNHEY, CDR2 SVGAGI. CDR3 sequence reads: CASRPDRANSYEQYF. The CDR3 nucleotides are TGTGCCAGCAGACCCGACAGGGCGAACTCCTACGAGCAGTACTTC.

The chain combines TRBV2 with TRBJ1-2; TRBD1 matches 12 bases. The CDR3 covers 17 residues. The germline gives CDR1 SNHLY, CDR2 FYNNEI. V lost 4 bases, J lost 7 bases, and 13 bases stayed unmatched. The CDR3 nucleotides read TGTGCCAGCAGTGTCGGGACAGGGGGCTTTAGTTTTGGTGGCTACACCTTC. It yields the protein CASSVGTGGFSFGGYTF.

The chain recombines TRBV5-1 with TRBJ2-1; D perhaps matches TRBD2 (6 bases). The CDR3 sequence is 14 residues long. The germline V gene has CDR1 SGHRS and CDR2 YFSETQ. Deletions cut 5 bases from V and 4 bases from J, with 13 bases between. This chain's CDR3 is CASRWLANYNEQFF. The CDR3 DNA reads TGCGCCAGCAGGTGGCTAGCGAATTACAATGAGCAGTTCTTC.